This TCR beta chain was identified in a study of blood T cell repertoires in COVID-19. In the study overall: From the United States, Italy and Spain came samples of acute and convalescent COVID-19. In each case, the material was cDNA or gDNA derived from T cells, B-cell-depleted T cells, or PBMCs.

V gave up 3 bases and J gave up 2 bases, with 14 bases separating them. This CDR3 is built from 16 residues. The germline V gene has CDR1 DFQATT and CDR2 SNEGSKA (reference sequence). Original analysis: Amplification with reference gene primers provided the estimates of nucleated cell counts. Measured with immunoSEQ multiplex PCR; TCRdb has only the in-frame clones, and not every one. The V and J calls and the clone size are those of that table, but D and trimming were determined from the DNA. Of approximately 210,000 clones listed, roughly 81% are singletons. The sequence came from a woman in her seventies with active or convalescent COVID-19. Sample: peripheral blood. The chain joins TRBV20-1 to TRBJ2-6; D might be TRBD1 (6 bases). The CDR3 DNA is TGCAGTGCTAGTGACACTTGGGGGCCTGGGGCCAACGTCCTGACTTTC. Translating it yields CSASDTWGPGANVLTF.